The clone carrying this TCR beta chain was recorded at least ten times. The length of the CDR3 is 13 residues. Germline V gene lookup returns CDR1 GTSNPN and CDR2 SVGIG (reference sequence). V lost 2 bases and J lost 3, with 10 bases in between. This sample stems from a study of human T cells and chemical hapten exposure. The time point here: pre-sensitization, week 0. The treatment: therapeutic diphenylcyclopropenone sensitization with weekly scalp DPC. TCRdb called the RACE reads again in MiXCR, with one record for every CDR3 protein. Here the sample spans 62,000 or so distinct CDR3 sequences, 10% to 11% being singletons.

Sequencing was performed on whole blood, taken in connection with sensitization to the hapten diphenylcyclopropenone (DPC). The TCR comes from a woman in her forties or fifties with alopecia areata. Some clones in this sample may be carry-over from other donors' samples. The gene calls are TRBV30 and TRBJ1-1; maybe TRBD1 (5 bases). CDR3 sequence: CAWSKGGDTEAFF. DNA of the CDR3: TGTGCCTGGAGTAAAGGAGGGGACACTGAAGCTTTCTTT.